The 32 T cell receptor beta chains reported below all come from one sample, sequenced in a study of CD8+ T cells in alopecia areata. In each case, RNA was isolated and then reverse transcribed into cDNA as the sequencing template. This table comes from immunoSEQ multiplex PCR, and its TCRdb copy is limited to in-frame clones, with some not included. The data show fewer than 80,000 clones, 55% to 75% seen once. The sequenced sample was CD8+ T cells sorted from blood, obtained at week 0. The receptors derive from a human donor with alopecia areata.

This chain joins TRBV27 and TRBJ2-5; 7 nucleotides line up with TRBD2. CDR1 MNHEY and CDR2 SMNVEV come from the germline V gene (reference sequence). The CDR3 loop spans 14 amino acids. V lost 4 bases, J lost 5 bases, and 7 bases stayed unmatched. CDR3 bases: TGTGCCAGCAGTTACGGCGGGGAGGGGGAGACCCAGTACTTC. Its translation: CASSYGGEGETQYF.

CDR3 region: CAWISPGQGDGYTF. The DNA of the CDR3 is TGTGCCTGGATATCTCCGGGACAGGGTGATGGCTACACCTTC. The gene calls are TRBV30 and TRBJ1-2, with 9 bases that match TRBD1. Trimming at V came to 4 bases and at J to 6 bases, leaving 9 bases not matched to a gene. The germline CDR1 and CDR2 sequences are GTSNPN and SVGIG (reference sequence). The CDR3 is 14 amino acids.

Here the CDR3 DNA reads TGTGCCACCAAGGGCTACTATGGCTACACCTTC. It encodes CATKGYYGYTF. The gene calls are TRBV27 and TRBJ1-2, with D unclear. CDR1 and CDR2 from the germline V gene are MNHEY and SMNVEV (reference sequence). The CDR3 sequence is 11 residues long. V lost 10 bases and J lost 3, with 9 bases in between.

The chain employs TRBV30 and TRBJ2-1; D is unclear. The CDR3 loop spans 14 amino acids. From germline, CDR1 is GTSNPN and CDR2 SVGIG (reference sequence). Trimming cost V 0 bases and J 8 bases, with 14 bases left between them. The CDR3: CAWSVFAAGDEQFF. The CDR3 coding sequence is TGTGCCTGGAGTGTATTCGCTGCTGGGGATGAGCAGTTCTTC.

The V and J genes are TRBV27 and TRBJ1-2, with D possibly TRBD1 on 6 matching bases. Germline-derived CDR1 and CDR2 are MNHEY and SMNVEV (reference sequence). The CDR3 loop spans 14 amino acids. V dropped 0 bases and J dropped 8 bases, with 13 bases sitting between them. The CDR3 nucleotides read TGTGCCAGCAGTTTATCCAACCCCGGGGGCGGCTACACCTTC. Protein product: CASSLSNPGGGYTF.

This chain joins TRBV27 and TRBJ1-2, with D unresolved. The germline gives CDR1 MNHEY, CDR2 SMNVEV (reference sequence). The V and J ends lost 6 bases and 3 bases respectively, with 23 bases between them. The CDR3 is 17 residues long. CDR3 loop: CASSLHLGLGRDYGYTF. DNA for the CDR3: TGTGCCAGCAGCCTTCATCTTGGACTGGGAAGGGACTATGGCTACACCTTC.

The chain employs TRBV30 and TRBJ2-7; 9 bases agree with TRBD2. The trim removed 4 bases at V and 3 bases at J, leaving 4 bases unmatched. CDR1 and CDR2 (germline): GTSNPN, SVGIG (reference sequence). This CDR3 has 13 residues. In DNA, the CDR3 is TGTGCCTGGAATAGCGGGAGTCTCTACGAGCAGTACTTC. It encodes CAWNSGSLYEQYF.

V usage is TRBV27 and J usage is TRBJ2-1; D possibly corresponds to TRBD2 (6 bases). Germline V gene data show CDR1 as MNHEY and CDR2 as SMNVEV (reference sequence). Trimming pared 2 bases from V and 4 bases from J, leaving 9 bases between. The CDR3 runs 14 residues. This CDR3 is CASSLVTSYNEQFF. CDR3 in DNA: TGTGCCAGCAGTTTAGTGACTAGTTACAATGAGCAGTTCTTC.

The V and J genes are TRBV7-9 and TRBJ2-7; weak D call: TRBD2 (6 bases). The CDR3 consists of 14 residues. Germline assignment: CDR1 SEHNR and CDR2 FQNEAQ (reference sequence). V lost 5 bases and J lost 6, with 17 bases in between. The chain's CDR3 is CASSPPEGPGEQYF. The DNA of the CDR3 is TGTGCCAGCAGCCCTCCGGAGGGGCCCGGCGAGCAGTACTTC.

This clone was counted only a few times. This chain links TRBV30 with TRBJ1-2; TRBD1 matches at 10 bases. The CDR3 totals 14 residues. Per the germline V gene, CDR1 is GTSNPN and CDR2 is SVGIG (reference sequence). The V and J ends lost 7 bases and 4 bases, in that order; junction bases with no gene match: 9. Written as DNA, the CDR3 is TGTGCCTTTTCCCCGGGACAGGGGTTCTATGGCTACACCTTC. Its protein product is CAFSPGQGFYGYTF.

V and J are TRBV30 and TRBJ1-1, with D maybe TRBD1 (5 bases). The length of the CDR3 is 14 residues. The germline gives CDR1 GTSNPN, CDR2 SVGIG (reference sequence). The germline V and J ends were trimmed by 1 base and 3 bases, with 12 bases remaining between them. The CDR3 here is CAWSDPGRHTEAFF. In DNA, the CDR3 is TGTGCCTGGAGTGATCCGGGACGCCACACTGAAGCTTTCTTT.

J is TRBJ2-5 and V is TRBV30, with 11 bases lining up with TRBD2. The CDR3 has 16 amino acids. Germline-derived CDR1 and CDR2 are GTSNPN and SVGIG (reference sequence). V shed 4 bases and J 1 base; nucleotides not matched to a gene: 8. This CDR3 reads CAWTALAGGPQETQYF. CDR3 DNA: TGTGCCTGGACCGCTCTAGCGGGAGGCCCCCAAGAGACCCAGTACTTC.

On this clone itself: A read error may account for a junction end that differs from germline. This sequence joins TRBV7-9 and TRBJ2-3, with 8 bases lining up with TRBD1. Germline lookup yields CDR1 SEHNR and CDR2 FQNEAQ (reference sequence). This CDR3 contains 16 residues. The CDR3, as DNA: TGCGCCAGCAGCCAAGGGCCGGGACAGGGCACAGATACGCAGTATTTT. Protein sequence: CASSQGPGQGTDTQYF. Full variable domain (remainder filled in from reference TRBV7-9 and TRBJ2-3): DTGVSQNPRHKITKRGQNVTFRCDPISEHNRLYWYRQTLGQGPEFLTYFQNEAQLEKSRLLSDRFSAERPKGSFSTLEIQRTEQGDSAMYLCASSQGPGQGTDTQYFGPGTRLTVL.

This clone was counted once. This chain connects TRBV7-6 to TRBJ1-3, with unresolved D. Germline-derived CDR1 and CDR2 are SGHVS and FNYEAQ. The CDR3 extends over 15 amino acids. Trimming left V 1 base short and J 2 bases short, with 9 bases between. The CDR3 region is CASSLGGAPGNTIYF. The CDR3 nucleotides are TGTGCCAGCAGCTTAGGCGGAGCACCTGGAAACACCATATATTTT.

The table lists this clone with a few counts. The V call is TRBV29-1, the J call TRBJ2-2; D unclear. V lost 7 bases, J lost 3 bases, and 3 bases lay in between. Per germline, CDR1 SQVTM and CDR2 ANQGSEA. The CDR3 is made up of 10 amino acids. CDR3 bases: TGCAGCGCTTACACCGGGGAGCTGTTTTTT. Protein: CSAYTGELFF.

This clone has a handful of counts. The rearrangement uses TRBV14 and TRBJ2-5; 10 bases are a match to TRBD2. J gave up 5 bases and V 0 bases, and 9 bases lay outside the gene matches. The CDR3 has 17 residues. In germline, CDR1 is SGHDN, CDR2 FVKESK. CDR3 nucleotides: TGTGCCAGCAGCCAAGACGCGCTAGCGGGAGTATGGGAGACCCAGTACTTC. The encoded protein is CASSQDALAGVWETQYF. Using reference TRBV14 and TRBJ2-5 for the parts outside the CDR3, the full variable domain is EAGVTQFPSHSVIEKGQTVTLRCDPISGHDNLYWYRRVMGKEIKFLLHFVKESKQDESGMPNNRFLAERTGGTYSTLKVQPAELEDSGVYFCASSQDALAGVWETQYFGPGTRLLVL.

The rearrangement joins TRBV13 to TRBJ2-7; 13 positions agree with TRBD2. CDR1 and CDR2 (germline): PRHDT, FYEKMQ (reference sequence). J gave up 2 bases and V 4 bases, and 8 bases lay outside the gene matches. This CDR3 region has 17 residues. CDR3 sequence (DNA): TGTGCCAGCAGCTGGGGACTAGCGGGACCTCCTACCTACGAGCAGTACTTC. The encoded protein is CASSWGLAGPPTYEQYF.

V gene TRBV10-3 combines with J gene TRBJ2-3; D is uncertain. V lost 6 bases, J lost 0 bases, and 10 bases lay in between. The CDR3 extends over 14 amino acids. From germline, CDR1 is ENHRY and CDR2 SYGVKD. DNA of the CDR3: TGTGCCATCAGGCCAGCGACTAGCACAGATACGCAGTATTTT. Amino acid sequence: CAIRPATSTDTQYF.

This rearrangement joins TRBV30 to TRBJ1-5, with TRBD1 as a possible D gene (6 bases). The CDR3 consists of 17 residues. Germline V gene lookup returns CDR1 GTSNPN and CDR2 SVGIG (reference sequence). The V gene lost 3 bases and the J gene lost 0 bases, with 18 bases spanning the gap. DNA of the CDR3: TGTGCCTGGAGAAAAGAGACAGGTGAATCTAGCAATCAGCCCCAGCATTTT. It codes for CAWRKETGESSNQPQHF.

In its sample, this clone was seen once. The J gene is TRBJ2-7, the V gene TRBV7-9; D gene unclear. CDR3 length: 15 residues. Per the germline V gene, CDR1 is SEHNR and CDR2 is FQNEAQ (reference sequence). Trimming removed 5 bases from V and 4 bases from J, with 18 bases in between. The CDR3 DNA reads TGTGCCAGCAGCCCCTTGGAATCCCAACCATACGAGCAGTACTTC. It codes for CASSPLESQPYEQYF.

In this sample, this clone turned up a few times. The rearrangement uses TRBV27 and TRBJ2-1; possibly TRBD2 for D (5 bases). CDR3 length: 15 residues. Trimming removed 5 bases from V and 0 bases from J, with 11 bases in between. The V gene's germline CDR1 is MNHEY and CDR2 SMNVEV (reference sequence). The CDR3, as DNA: TGTGCCAGCAGTCGGACTGTCGGCTCCTACAATGAGCAGTTCTTC. Translation gives CASSRTVGSYNEQFF.

The chain employs TRBV6-5 and TRBJ1-1, with a tentative D call TRBD1 (5 bases). V was shortened by 2 bases and J by 0 bases, with 10 bases between the two germline ends. The CDR3 sequence is 15 residues long. The V gene's germline CDR1 is MNHEY and CDR2 SVGAGI. The CDR3 bases are TGTGCCAGCAGTTACCAGACAGCCATGAACACTGAAGCTTTCTTT. It specifies CASSYQTAMNTEAFF.

The chain uses TRBV5-6 and TRBJ1-1, with TRBD1 matching over 7 bases. The CDR3 runs 13 residues. The V segment lost 4 bases and the J segment 6 bases; nucleotides outside the gene matches: 6. Germline CDR1 SGHDT, CDR2 YYEEEE. CDR3 sequence reads: CASSPTGAPEAFF. Here the CDR3 DNA reads TGTGCCAGCAGCCCCACAGGGGCACCTGAAGCTTTCTTT.

This clone was counted a single time. The chain uses TRBV13 and TRBJ2-5; no definite D call. With 1 base removed from V and 2 bases from J, the gap between germline ends came to 8 bases. Germline values: CDR1 PRHDT, CDR2 FYEKMQ (reference sequence). This CDR3 comprises 14 residues. CDR3 DNA sequence: TGTGCCAGCAGCTTAGAAAGCTTTCAAGAGACCCAGTACTTC. It specifies CASSLESFQETQYF.

This chain joins TRBV5-6 and TRBJ2-3, with 11 bases matching TRBD2. V shed 3 bases and J 0 bases; nucleotides not matched to a gene: 12. The CDR3 is made up of 19 amino acids. In germline, CDR1 is SGHDT, CDR2 YYEEEE. Written as DNA, the CDR3 is TGTGCCAGCAGCTCCTGGTTCGATACTAGCGGGGGAAGCACAGATACGCAGTATTTT. Residues: CASSSWFDTSGGSTDTQYF.

This chain uses TRBV27 with TRBJ1-5; perhaps TRBD1 as D (5 bases). The germline V gene has CDR1 MNHEY and CDR2 SMNVEV (reference sequence). CDR3 length: 13 residues. The V gene lost 3 bases and the J gene lost 6 bases, with 9 bases spanning the gap. The CDR3, as DNA: TGTGCCAGCAGTTTGCCCGGGGGTCAGCCCCAGCATTTT. This sequence encodes CASSLPGGQPQHF.

The chain recombines TRBV29-1 with TRBJ2-1; 13 bases are a match to TRBD2. Losses at the gene ends were 5 bases for V and 7 bases for J; bases not matched to a gene: 17. Germline V gene lookup returns CDR1 SQVTM and CDR2 ANQGSEA. There are 18 residues in the CDR3. In DNA, the CDR3 is TGCAGCGTTCCAACCTGGACTAGCGGGGGCCTCAATGAGAATGAGCAGTTCTTC. Translated, it gives CSVPTWTSGGLNENEQFF.

Many counts were recorded for this clone. The chain combines TRBV6-4 with TRBJ2-3, with 12 bases fitting TRBD2. The germline CDR1 and CDR2 sequences are MRHNA and SNTAGT. J was trimmed by 3 bases and V by 2 bases; bases with no gene match: 0. CDR3 length equals 15 residues. In nucleotides, the CDR3 is TGTGCCAGCAGTGACGGGACTAGCGGGACAGATACGCAGTATTTT. It is translated as CASSDGTSGTDTQYF.

The chain employs TRBV29-1 and TRBJ1-2; no clear D. The ends were cut back, 6 bases at V and 1 base at J, with 15 bases in the middle. Germline CDR1 and CDR2: SQVTM and ANQGSEA. The CDR3 contains 14 residues. The CDR3 protein is CSVLVGSLNYGYTF. The CDR3 DNA reads as TGCAGCGTGCTTGTGGGTTCCCTTAACTATGGCTACACCTTC.

The chain carries TRBV27 and TRBJ1-1, with 7 bases matching TRBD1. J was trimmed by 1 base and V by 3 bases; bases with no gene match: 11. The CDR3 is 17 amino acids. Germline CDR1 is MNHEY and CDR2 is SMNVEV (reference sequence). The CDR3 sequence is CASSFGQGGIWNTEAFF. CDR3 DNA: TGTGCCAGCAGTTTCGGGCAGGGGGGTATTTGGAACACTGAAGCTTTCTTT.

By sample fraction, this clone is large (0.1 to 1%). J is TRBJ2-5 and V is TRBV18; 9 positions match TRBD1. Germline V gene data show CDR1 as KGHSH and CDR2 as LQKENI. J lost 5 bases, V lost 5 bases, and 6 bases had no gene match. This CDR3 region has 14 residues. DNA for the CDR3: TGTGCCAGCTCAGGACAGGGGTTCTCGGAGACCCAGTACTTC. Translating it yields CASSGQGFSETQYF.

This chain joins TRBV20-1 and TRBJ2-7, with D unclear. Germline values: CDR1 DFQATT, CDR2 SNEGSKA (reference sequence). The CDR3 spans 10 residues. Trimming cost V 1 base and J 7 bases, with 5 bases left between them. As DNA, the CDR3 is TGCAGTGCTAGAGGGGTAGAGCAGTACTTC. Encoded protein: CSARGVEQYF.